The clone carrying this T cell receptor beta chain turned up a few times. Its antigen is unidentified. As to time point: cycle 4 day 1 (C4D1), after less than 7 weeks of nivolumab. Patients all relapsed after autologous stem cell transplantation, and there was variation in brentuximab vedotin exposure. The data belong to a study of PD-1 blockade in classical Hodgkin lymphoma. Method: immunoSEQ multiplex PCR; TCRdb's copy keeps in-frame clones and lacks some. Among approximately 21,000 clones listed, over 60% were seen once. The CDR3 runs 15 residues. Trimming took 3 bases from V and 14 from J, leaving 25 bases between them. Germline V gene sequence: CDR1 MRHNA, CDR2 SNTAGT. Overall study results and limits: Relapsed/refractory patients reportedly had the lowest baseline TCR diversity, below newly diagnosed patients, who were below healthy donors. Before treatment, complete responders showed about the same diversity as newly diagnosed patients.

The chain joins TRBV6-4 to TRBJ1-1, with TRBD1 as a possible D gene (6 bases). This clonotype originated in a human donor with classical Hodgkin lymphoma. The sample was peripheral blood mononuclear cells (PBMCs), taken before the fourth cycle of nivolumab. The CDR3 sequence: CASSEGTVSGALLFF. The DNA of the CDR3 is TGTGCCAGCAGTGAAGGTACGGTTTCGGGGGCGCTGCTCTTCTTT.